What follows are 3 T cell receptor beta chains derived from one specimen sequenced in a study of OX40 agonist ivuxolimab in advanced cancers. The data were produced by immunoSEQ multiplex PCR, yet TCRdb's version contains in-frame clones alone and is incomplete. The table records under 90,000 clones, around 89% of them present only once. The starting material was CD4+ or CD8+ T cells sorted from blood, obtained in a trial of the OX40 agonist ivuxolimab. These receptors were collected from an adult with an advanced solid tumor such as melanoma, head and neck, liver or kidney cancer.

The gene calls are TRBV9 and TRBJ2-1; 8 positions match TRBD2. This CDR3 has 17 amino acids. Germline assignment: CDR1 SGDLS and CDR2 YYNGEE. V dropped 3 bases and J dropped 0; count of bases not matched to a gene: 8. The CDR3 loop reads CASSAAGVGPSYNEQFF. The CDR3 nucleotides read TGTGCCAGCAGCGCAGCGGGAGTTGGACCCTCCTACAATGAGCAGTTCTTC.

The chain couples TRBV14 to TRBJ2-1, with TRBD2 as a possible D gene (5 bases). V lost 0 bases and J 3 bases, leaving 9 bases between the germline ends. The CDR3 contains 15 residues. CDR1 and CDR2 from the germline V gene are SGHDN and FVKESK. The CDR3 DNA follows: TGTGCCAGCAGCCAAGAGACTATCTACTACAATGAGCAGTTCTTC. Protein: CASSQETIYYNEQFF.

J is TRBJ1-4 and V is TRBV4-1, with TRBD1 matching over 8 bases. Germline values: CDR1 MGHRA, CDR2 YSYEKL. Trimming took 2 bases from V and 6 from J; bases not matched to a gene: 5. The CDR3 runs to 15 residues. For the CDR3, the DNA is TGCGCCAGCAGCCAACCCGGGACAGGCGATGAAAAACTGTTTTTT. Its protein is CASSQPGTGDEKLFF.